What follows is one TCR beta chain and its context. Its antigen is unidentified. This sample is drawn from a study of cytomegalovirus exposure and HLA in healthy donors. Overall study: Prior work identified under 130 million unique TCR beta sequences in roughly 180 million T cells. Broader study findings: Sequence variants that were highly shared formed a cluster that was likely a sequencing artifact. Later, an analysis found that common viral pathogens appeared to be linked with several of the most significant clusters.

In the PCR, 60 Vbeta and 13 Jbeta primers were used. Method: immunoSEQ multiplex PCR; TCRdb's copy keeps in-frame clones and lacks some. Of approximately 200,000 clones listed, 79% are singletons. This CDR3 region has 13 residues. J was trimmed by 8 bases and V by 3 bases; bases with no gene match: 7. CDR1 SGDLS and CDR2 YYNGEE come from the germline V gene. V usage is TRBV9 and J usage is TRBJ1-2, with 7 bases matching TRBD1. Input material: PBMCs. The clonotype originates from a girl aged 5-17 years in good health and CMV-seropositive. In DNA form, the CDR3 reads TGTGCCAGCAGCGCAGACAGGGTACGGGGCTACACCTTC. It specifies CASSADRVRGYTF.